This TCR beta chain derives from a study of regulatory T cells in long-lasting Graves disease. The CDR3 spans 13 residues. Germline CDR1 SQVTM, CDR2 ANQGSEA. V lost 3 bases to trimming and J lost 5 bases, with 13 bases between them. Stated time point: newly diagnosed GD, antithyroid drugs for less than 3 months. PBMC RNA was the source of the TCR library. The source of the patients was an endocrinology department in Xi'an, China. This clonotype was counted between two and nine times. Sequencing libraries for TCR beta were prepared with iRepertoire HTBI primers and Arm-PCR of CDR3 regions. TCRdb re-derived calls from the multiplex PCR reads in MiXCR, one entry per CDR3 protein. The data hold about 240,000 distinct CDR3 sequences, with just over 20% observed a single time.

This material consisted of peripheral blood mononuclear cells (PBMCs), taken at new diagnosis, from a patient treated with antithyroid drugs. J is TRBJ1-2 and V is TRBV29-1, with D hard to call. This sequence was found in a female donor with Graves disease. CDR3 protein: CSVDPEGLYGYTF. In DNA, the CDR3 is TGCAGCGTTGACCCCGAGGGCCTGTATGGCTACACCTTC.